The next 26 T cell receptor beta chains were all read from a single sample in a study of shared clonotypes between healthy human individuals. The repertoire was sequenced with immunoSEQ multiplex PCR; TCRdb's copy has only in-frame clones and lacks some. This table has about 2 million clones, 85% to 95% appearing once. The sequenced sample was naive CD4+ T cells sorted from blood. Subset noted: CD45RA+ positively selected. The receptors stem from a man aged 18-30 years in good health.

CDR3 sequence: CASSQEGGPPYEQYF. The CDR3 bases are TGCGCCAGCAGCCAAGAAGGGGGTCCCCCCTACGAGCAGTACTTC. This chain links TRBV4-1 with TRBJ2-7, with D possibly matching TRBD1 (6 bases). Germline CDR1 MGHRA, CDR2 YSYEKL. The length of the CDR3 is 15 residues. Trimming took 0 bases from V and 2 from J, leaving 11 bases between them.

The chain employs TRBV2 and TRBJ1-2; 8 nucleotides agree with TRBD1. V trimming: 4 bases; J trimming: 8 bases; junction bases outside the gene matches: 12. The CDR3 spans 15 residues. Per germline, CDR1 SNHLY and CDR2 FYNNEI. This CDR3 reads CASSGDRGAGLGYTF. DNA of the CDR3: TGTGCCAGCAGTGGAGACAGGGGTGCCGGGTTGGGCTACACCTTC.

This sequence joins TRBV19 and TRBJ2-5; 7 bases align to TRBD1. In germline, CDR1 is LNHDA, CDR2 SQIVND (reference sequence). The CDR3 is made up of 14 amino acids. The trim removed 3 bases at V and 5 bases at J, leaving 6 bases unmatched. CDR3 in amino acids: CASSMSQGVETQYF. CDR3 DNA: TGTGCCAGTAGTATGTCCCAGGGGGTTGAGACCCAGTACTTC.

This sequence joins TRBV11-2 and TRBJ2-3; 8 bases are shared with TRBD2. CDR3 length: 15 amino acids. Trimming at V came to 4 bases and at J to 3 bases, leaving 6 bases not matched to a gene. Per germline, CDR1 SGHAT and CDR2 FQNNGV. The DNA for the CDR3 is TGTGCCAGCAGCTCGCTCCGGGGGGGGACAGATACGCAGTATTTT. Translation gives CASSSLRGGTDTQYF.

The genes are TRBV5-1 and TRBJ1-1; possibly TRBD1 for D (5 bases). Germline V gene data show CDR1 as SGHRS and CDR2 as YFSETQ. The CDR3 consists of 15 residues. V lost 7 bases to trimming and J lost 4 bases, with 20 bases between them. The CDR3 region has the DNA TGCGCCAGCGGTCCTTTGGGAAACGGGGCCACTGAAGCTTTCTTT. Translating gives CASGPLGNGATEAFF.

V is TRBV30 and J is TRBJ1-4; the D gene is possibly TRBD1 (5 bases). The germline V and J ends were trimmed by 1 base and 4 bases, with 10 bases remaining between them. The CDR3 runs to 14 residues. Germline V gene sequence: CDR1 GTSNPN, CDR2 SVGIG (reference sequence). The CDR3 region is CAWSAGGSNEKLFF. CDR3 coding DNA: TGTGCCTGGAGTGCCGGGGGGAGTAATGAAAAACTGTTTTTT. The whole variable domain, filled in from reference TRBV30 and TRBJ1-4, reads SQTIHQWPATLVQPVGSPLSLECTVEGTSNPNLYWYRQAAGRGLQLLFYSVGIGQISSEVPQNLSASRPQDRQFILSSKKLLLSDSGFYLCAWSAGGSNEKLFFGSGTQLSVL.

The V call is TRBV30, the J call TRBJ2-2; no definite D call. CDR1 and CDR2 (germline): GTSNPN, SVGIG (reference sequence). V was cut by 0 bases and J by 2 bases, with 16 bases left in between. The CDR3 has 17 residues. The CDR3 coding sequence is TGTGCCTGGAGTGTAACCCGGACCTCTCGAAACACCGGGGAGCTGTTTTTT. It translates to CAWSVTRTSRNTGELFF.

The rearrangement uses TRBV7-6 and TRBJ1-6, with a tentative D call TRBD1 (5 bases). V lost 0 bases and J lost 3, with 12 bases in between. Per the germline V gene, CDR1 is SGHVS and CDR2 is FNYEAQ. This CDR3 is 17 amino acids long. The CDR3 nucleotides are TGTGCCAGCAGCTTAGCCGAAGGGCAGGGCTATAATTCACCCCTCCACTTT. Amino acid sequence: CASSLAEGQGYNSPLHF.

This rearrangement joins TRBV5-1 to TRBJ1-2, with D hard to call. The length of the CDR3 is 14 residues. V lost 0 bases, J lost 8 bases, and 14 bases lay in between. Germline CDR1 and CDR2: SGHRS and YFSETQ. The CDR3 loop reads CASSLEAAARGYTF. In nucleotides, the CDR3 is TGCGCCAGCAGCTTGGAGGCGGCTGCCCGGGGCTACACCTTC.

As concerns this clone: The same CDR3 arises from other DNA sequences in this sample as well. The chain combines TRBV18 with TRBJ2-7; D gene ambiguous. CDR1 is KGHSH and CDR2 is LQKENI in the germline V gene. CDR3 length equals 12 residues. The germline V and J ends were trimmed by 3 bases and 2 bases, with 5 bases remaining between them. This CDR3 reads CASSPSTYEQYF. CDR3 nucleotides: TGTGCCAGCTCACCTAGCACCTACGAGCAGTACTTC. Full variable domain (missing parts from reference TRBV18 and TRBJ2-7): NAGVMQNPRHLVRRRGQEARLRCSPMKGHSHVYWYRQLPEEGLKFMVYLQKENIIDESGMPKERFSAEFPKEGPSILRIQQVVRGDSAAYFCASSPSTYEQYFGPGTRLTVT.

This CDR3 is CASSDGTSLGGNEQFF. The CDR3, as DNA: TGCGCCAGCAGCGATGGGACTTCTTTAGGAGGAAATGAGCAGTTCTTC. The V gene is TRBV10-1, the J gene TRBJ2-1, with TRBD2 as a possible D gene (6 bases). The germline V gene encodes CDR1 WNHNN and CDR2 SYGVQD (reference sequence). V gave up 6 bases and J gave up 7 bases, with 22 bases separating them. The CDR3 loop spans 16 amino acids.

This chain connects TRBV11-2 to TRBJ1-2; 7 bases match TRBD1. The germline V gene has CDR1 SGHAT and CDR2 FQNNGV. Germline trimming cut 8 bases from V and 2 bases from J; bases unmatched to any gene: 8. This CDR3 contains 14 residues. This CDR3 is CASLVGRGNYGYTF. In nucleotides, the CDR3 is TGTGCCAGCTTGGTCGGCAGGGGGAACTATGGCTACACCTTC. Full variable domain (outside the CDR3, taken from reference TRBV11-2 and TRBJ1-2): EAGVAQSPRYKIIEKRQSVAFWCNPISGHATLYWYQQILGQGPKLLIQFQNNGVVDDSQLPKDRFSAERLKGVDSTLKIQPAKLEDSAVYLCASLVGRGNYGYTFGSGTRLTVV.

The V and J genes are TRBV28 and TRBJ1-3, with unresolved D. Germline V gene lookup returns CDR1 MDHEN and CDR2 SYDVKM. The CDR3 has 15 residues. The ends were cut back, 5 bases at V and 2 bases at J, with 13 bases in the middle. The CDR3 nucleotides are TGTGCCAGCAGTCCCTCGGGTCTTCCTGGAAACACCATATATTTT. Translation: CASSPSGLPGNTIYF.

V and J are TRBV2 and TRBJ1-1, with TRBD1 matching over 10 bases. V lost 8 bases and J lost 3; bases outside the gene matches: 9. CDR1 is SNHLY and CDR2 is FYNNEI in the germline V gene. This CDR3 comprises 15 residues. The CDR3 here is CASVRDRGYDTEAFF. The CDR3 DNA reads TGTGCCAGCGTCCGGGACAGGGGATACGACACTGAAGCTTTCTTT.

With respect to this clone: Other DNA sequences of this sample code for an identical CDR3. The genes are TRBV10-3 and TRBJ1-1; D is undetermined. The CDR3 consists of 13 residues. Germline lookup yields CDR1 ENHRY and CDR2 SYGVKD. V gave up 4 bases and J gave up 1 base, with 7 bases separating them. In nucleotides, the CDR3 is TGTGCCATCAGTGTGGTGGGGAACACTGAAGCTTTCTTT. This gives the protein CAISVVGNTEAFF.

The chain combines TRBV6-5 with TRBJ1-1; D unclear. CDR1 MNHEY and CDR2 SVGAGI come from the germline V gene. This CDR3 is 13 amino acids long. Trimming shortened V by 5 bases and J by 1 base, and 8 bases separated the two germline ends. The DNA of the CDR3 is TGTGCCAGCAGTACCCCCAAGAACACTGAAGCTTTCTTT. Its protein product is CASSTPKNTEAFF.

Concerning this clone: An end of the junction does not agree with germline; a read error may underlie this. Other DNA sequences from this sample encode an identical CDR3 as well. V usage is TRBV7-7 and J usage is TRBJ2-2, with D maybe TRBD2 (6 bases). The CDR3 runs 16 residues. Germline values: CDR1 SSHAT, CDR2 FNYEAQ (reference sequence). For the CDR3, the DNA is TGTGCTAGCAGCTTAGTTGCGGGGTCAAACACCGGGGAGCTGTTTTTT. Translated, it gives CASSLVAGSNTGELFF.

This clone was seen a single time. The DNA for the CDR3 is TGTGCCAGCAGTGAAGGGTTACAGGGGGCGTATGGCTACACCTTC. Protein: CASSEGLQGAYGYTF. The rearrangement uses TRBV6-1 and TRBJ1-2; 9 nucleotides match TRBD1. Germline loops: CDR1 MNHNS, CDR2 SASEGT. V shed 1 base, J shed 5 bases, and the junction held 5 bases outside the gene matches. The CDR3 has 15 amino acids.

The rearrangement uses TRBV6-5 and TRBJ1-2, with 9 bases fitting TRBD1. J was trimmed by 3 bases and V by 7 bases; bases with no gene match: 6. The CDR3 runs to 14 residues. The germline CDR1 and CDR2 sequences are MNHEY and SVGAGI. For the CDR3, the DNA is TGTGCCAGCACCCTGACAGGGGGAGACTATGGCTACACCTTC. Translated, it gives CASTLTGGDYGYTF.

The chain uses TRBV5-5 and TRBJ2-5; TRBD2 is a possible D gene (7 bases). The V end was cut by 4 bases, the J end by 5 bases, with 24 bases between. Germline CDR1 and CDR2: SGHKS and YYEKEE (reference sequence). CDR3 length equals 17 residues. CDR3 nucleotides: TGTGCCAGCAGCGTAACAGGGATCGGCGGGAGCAGTGAGACCCAGTACTTC. Its protein is CASSVTGIGGSSETQYF.

Regarding this clone: Possible read error: a much larger clone is one base away. The chain combines TRBV7-8 with TRBJ2-5; D call uncertain. Germline V lookup: CDR1 SGHVS, CDR2 FQNEAQ. The CDR3 is 11 amino acids. V gave up 5 bases and J gave up 2 bases, with 3 bases separating them. The DNA of the CDR3 is TGTGCCAGCAGCCGGCAAGAGACCCAGTACTTC. This encodes CASSRQETQYF.

This chain uses TRBV4-1 with TRBJ1-5; D is perhaps TRBD1 (6 bases). The germline V gene encodes CDR1 MGHRA and CDR2 YSYEKL. The CDR3 sequence is 18 residues long. V was cut by 0 bases and J by 1 base, with 16 bases left in between. The CDR3 coding sequence is TGCGCCAGCAGCCAAGAGGGGGGCACAGGGCCCAGCAATCAGCCCCAGCATTTT. It codes for CASSQEGGTGPSNQPQHF.

CDR3 region: CASSRGEAYNEQFF. Written as DNA, the CDR3 is TGTGCCAGCAGCCGGGGTGAGGCCTACAATGAGCAGTTCTTC. J is TRBJ2-1 and V is TRBV5-4; D perhaps matches TRBD2 (5 bases). Germline V CDR1 and CDR2: SGHNT, YYREEE (reference sequence). Trimming took off 4 bases at V and 2 bases at J, with 10 bases between the two ends. The CDR3 loop spans 14 amino acids.

The V call is TRBV6-5, the J call TRBJ2-3, with D possibly TRBD2 on 6 matching bases. This CDR3 contains 14 residues. CDR1 is MNHEY and CDR2 is SVGAGI in the germline V gene. V was clipped by 4 bases and J by 4 bases, with 12 bases between them. CDR3 loop: CASSLTSFADTQYF. The CDR3 nucleotides read TGTGCCAGCAGTTTGACTAGTTTCGCAGATACGCAGTATTTT.

For this clone: In the same sample, other DNA sequences code for this CDR3. The chain uses TRBV7-2 and TRBJ2-7, with 11 bases identical to TRBD2. V was pared by 1 base and J by 4 bases, with 0 bases of the junction left unmatched. The CDR3 extends over 14 amino acids. Germline CDR1 SGHTA, CDR2 FQGNSA. The chain's CDR3 is CASSLGLAGYEQYF. CDR3 bases: TGTGCCAGCAGCTTAGGACTAGCGGGGTACGAGCAGTACTTC.

The chain recombines TRBV6-5 with TRBJ1-2, with TRBD1 as a possible D gene (5 bases). Germline CDR1 reads MNHEY; CDR2 reads SVGAGI. This CDR3 spans 11 amino acids. Trimming took off 10 bases at V and 3 bases at J, with 9 bases between the two ends. DNA of the CDR3: TGTGCCACACTCAGGGACTATGGCTACACCTTC. Translated, it gives CATLRDYGYTF.